A selection of T cell receptor beta chains follows, all from one sample in a study of T cells in Graves' hyperthyroidism and ophthalmopathy. MiXCR, applied by TCRdb to the multiplex PCR reads, yields one record per CDR3 protein. The sample records 800,000 or so distinct CDR3 sequences, over 35% being singletons. Sample: blood. All receptors come from a man between 18 and 29 years old with Graves' hyperthyroidism. Both conserved end residues are part of each CDR3. Each record gives: clone size, CDR3 length, D gene, V gene, J gene, CDR3 DNA, CDR3 protein. The D gene is left open where the match is weak. Some rows mark clone size as missing; the rest say once, few, many or name a class of expanded clone.

-	17	-	TRBV6-5	TRBJ1-5	TGTGCCAGCAGTTACTCCGCACCGCCGTATAGCAATCAGCCCCAGCATTTT	CASSYSAPPYSNQPQHF
many	14	TRBD1	TRBV9	TRBJ1-4	TGTGCCAGCAGCGACCCGGGACAGGATGAAAAACTGTTTTTT	CASSDPGQDEKLFF
few	13	-	TRBV5-6	TRBJ2-5	TGTGCCAGCAGTAGCTGGGGTCTGGAGACCCAGTACTTC	CASSSWGLETQYF
few	16	TRBD1	TRBV10-3	TRBJ1-1	TGTGCCAGCAGCAACGGGGACAGGGAATGGAACACTGAAGCTTTCTTT	CASSNGDREWNTEAFF
-	15	TRBD1	TRBV12-3/TRBV12-4	TRBJ1-1	TGTGCCAGCAGAACCCGGGACAGCTTAAGCACTGAAGCTTTCTTT	CASRTRDSLSTEAFF
few	11	-	TRBV7-9	TRBJ1-1	TGTGCCAGCAGATCGGGACTCGAAGCTTTCTTT	CASRSGLEAFF
-	16	-	TRBV9	TRBJ2-7	TGTGCCAGCAGCGTCGGAACAGGAGAGATCTCCTACGAGCAGTACTTC	CASSVGTGEISYEQYF
few	13	-	TRBV24-1	TRBJ2-3	TGTGCCACCAGTGATTACAAAGCAGATACGCAGTATTTT	CATSDYKADTQYF
-	15	-	TRBV7-9	TRBJ2-2	TGTGCCAGCAGCTTACTGTATACCTACACCGGGGAGCTGTTTTTT	CASSLLYTYTGELFF
-	15	TRBD1	TRBV7-2	TRBJ1-2	TGTGCCAGCACCTCCGGGACAGGGAATAACTATGGCTACACCTTC	CASTSGTGNNYGYTF
-	15	-	TRBV28	TRBJ2-7	TGTGCCAGCAATCGTCCGGCTAGCGCCTCCTACGAGCAGTACTTC	CASNRPASASYEQYF
-	15	-	TRBV11-1	TRBJ2-7	TGTGCCAGCAGCTTGATTGGGACACCAGGGTGGGAGCAGTACTTC	CASSLIGTPGWEQYF
-	16	TRBD1	TRBV6-5	TRBJ1-6	TGTGCCAGCAGTTACGCAGGGGGAAACTATAATTCACCCCTCCACTTT	CASSYAGGNYNSPLHF
many	13	-	TRBV20-1	TRBJ1-6	TGCAGTGCTAGGAGGGGAAGCAATTCACCCCTCCACTTT	CSARRGSNSPLHF
few	14	TRBD1	TRBV4-1	TRBJ1-1	TGCGCCAGCAGCCTCTCCGGGACAGGGCTTGAAGCTTTCTTT	CASSLSGTGLEAFF
-	14	-	TRBV5-6	TRBJ1-1	TGTGCCAGCAGCTTGGCCCCTCTACACACTGAAGCTTTCTTT	CASSLAPLHTEAFF
many	13	TRBD1	TRBV29-1	TRBJ2-2	TGCAGCGTGGCCGGGACAGGGTCCGGGGAGCTGTTTTTT	CSVAGTGSGELFF
many	15	-	TRBV7-2	TRBJ1-6	TGTGCCAGCAGCGCCGAGACGGGGAACTTCTCACCCCTCCACTTT	CASSAETGNFSPLHF
few	12	-	TRBV20-1	TRBJ2-5	TGCAGTGCGACACTAGGGTTGGAGACCCAGTACTTC	CSATLGLETQYF
few	13	-	TRBV20-1	TRBJ1-5	TGCAGTGCGCCACAGGGATCCAATCAGCCCCAGCATTTT	CSAPQGSNQPQHF
many	13	TRBD1	TRBV29-1	TRBJ2-7	TGCAGCGGATTACCGGGACAGGGGGCCGAGCAGTACTTC	CSGLPGQGAEQYF
-	15	-	TRBV20-1	TRBJ2-7	TGCAGTGCTAGGCGTCGCGGCGGGGGCTCGTACGAGCAGTACTTC	CSARRRGGGSYEQYF
many	14	-	TRBV6-5	TRBJ1-5	TGTGCCAGCAGTTACCACCGGGACAACCAGCCCCAGCATTTT	CASSYHRDNQPQHF
few	14	-	TRBV6-2/TRBV6-3	TRBJ1-1	TGTGCCAGCAGCTACCCCGGTTGGAACACTGAAGCTTTCTTT	CASSYPGWNTEAFF
few	15	TRBD1	TRBV19	TRBJ1-1	TGTGCCAGTAGTTTGGGACAGGCTATAGGTGGTGAAGCTTTCTTT	CASSLGQAIGGEAFF
-	12	TRBD1	TRBV19	TRBJ1-5	TGTGCCAGTAGGAGGACAGGGGGATACGAGCATTTT	CASRRTGGYEHF
few	13	TRBD1	TRBV5-1	TRBJ2-7	TGCGCCAGCAGCTCGGGCAACAGGGGCGAGCAGTACTTC	CASSSGNRGEQYF
few	14	-	TRBV2	TRBJ2-7	TGTGCCAGCAGCCGCCTGGAAGGACCCTACGAGCAGTACTTC	CASSRLEGPYEQYF
-	14	TRBD1	TRBV7-9	TRBJ2-7	TGTGCCAGCAGCTTTAGGGACAGGGGGTCCAAGCAGTACTTC	CASSFRDRGSKQYF
-	11	-	TRBV29-1	TRBJ1-1	TGCAGCGTTGAGGGACTAGCGGGAGCTTTCTTT	CSVEGLAGAFF
few	12	-	TRBV9	TRBJ2-7	TGTGCCAGCAGCCGGTTATTGGGCGAGCAGTACTTC	CASSRLLGEQYF
-	14	-	TRBV28	TRBJ2-7	TGTGCCAGCAGTCCCTGGGACACAGCCTACGAGCAGTACTTC	CASSPWDTAYEQYF
few	14	TRBD2	TRBV4-1	TRBJ2-7	TGCGCCAGCAGTCCTAGCGGGAGGATCTACGAGCAGTACTTC	CASSPSGRIYEQYF
-	14	-	TRBV7-9	TRBJ2-5	TGTGCCAGCAGCGCTGACGGGTACCAAGAGACCCAGTACTTC	CASSADGYQETQYF
many	15	-	TRBV7-8	TRBJ1-1	TGTGCCAGCAGCTTAGCGAGGACAGCTAACACTGAAGCTTTCTTT	CASSLARTANTEAFF
many	15	-	TRBV7-2	TRBJ2-7	TGTGCCAGCAGCTTAGCGGCGGCGGGACACTACGAGCAGTACTTC	CASSLAAAGHYEQYF
many	14	-	TRBV7-9	TRBJ2-5	TGTGCCAGCAGCTTAGGGACGACTGAAGAGACCCAGTACTTC	CASSLGTTEETQYF
-	13	-	TRBV11-2	TRBJ2-7	TGTGCCAGCGCCGAGGGGGGCTCCTACGAGCAGTACTTC	CASAEGGSYEQYF
few	14	TRBD1	TRBV5-5	TRBJ1-5	TGTGCCAGCAGCCAATCGACAGGGAATCAGCCCCAGCATTTT	CASSQSTGNQPQHF
once	15	-	TRBV7-9	TRBJ2-1	TGTGCCAGCAGCTTAACGGGGAATAGGGGCAATGAGCAGTTCTTC	CASSLTGNRGNEQFF
-	16	-	TRBV4-3	TRBJ2-7	TGCGCCAGCAGCCTACTCCCAGCGGGCTTCTCCTACGAGCAGTACTTC	CASSLLPAGFSYEQYF
few	16	TRBD2	TRBV2	TRBJ2-5	TGTGCCAGCAAACGGAGGTCTAGCGGGGGTTCAGAGACCCAGTACTTC	CASKRRSSGGSETQYF
many	13	-	TRBV5-1	TRBJ2-2	TGCGCCAGCAGACTTCCAGGCGGAGGGGAGCTGTTTTTT	CASRLPGGGELFF
many	11	-	TRBV7-9	TRBJ2-7	TGTGCCAGCAGCTTAGCGTGGGCTAGGTACTTC	CASSLAWARYF
-	15	-	TRBV28	TRBJ1-5	TGTGCCAGCGGGGAAATATCGGGGGCTGTGCAGCCCCAGCATTTT	CASGEISGAVQPQHF
few	11	-	TRBV20-1	TRBJ2-7	TGCAGTGCTAGAGGGGAGAACGAGCAGTACTTC	CSARGENEQYF
-	14	-	TRBV7-2	TRBJ2-3	TGTGCCAGCAGCTTAGCCGACAGCACAGATACGCAGTATTTT	CASSLADSTDTQYF
few	14	TRBD2	TRBV7-9	TRBJ2-7	TGTGCCAGCAGGCCAACCAGCGGGGCCTACGAGCAGTACTTC	CASRPTSGAYEQYF
-	13	TRBD1	TRBV6-5	TRBJ2-7	TGTGCCAGCAGGGTGACAGGGAGCAACGAGCAGTACTTC	CASRVTGSNEQYF
few	15	TRBD2	TRBV20-1	TRBJ2-5	TGCAGTGCTAAATCTACTAGCGGGGGAGGGGAGACCCAGTACTTC	CSAKSTSGGGETQYF
few	14	-	TRBV7-9	TRBJ2-5	TGTGCCAGCAGCCAATTGTCGGACCAAGAGACCCAGTACTTC	CASSQLSDQETQYF
-	15	TRBD1	TRBV19	TRBJ2-7	TGTGCCAGTAGTACCGGACAGGGGGGGGCCTACGAGCAGTACTTC	CASSTGQGGAYEQYF
-	15	TRBD2	TRBV11-2	TRBJ2-5	TGTGCCAGCAGCTATCATCGGGGGGGCCTGGAGACCCAGTACTTC	CASSYHRGGLETQYF
-	15	-	TRBV7-2	TRBJ1-6	TGTGCCAGCAGCCAAGGCACAGCCTATAATTCACCCCTCCACTTT	CASSQGTAYNSPLHF
-	15	-	TRBV2	TRBJ2-2	TGTGCCAGCAGTGAAACACAGGGAAACACCGGGGAGCTGTTTTTT	CASSETQGNTGELFF
-	13	-	TRBV12-3/TRBV12-4	TRBJ1-2	TGTGCCAGCAGTTTTATGGGCAGGGGAGGCTACACCTTC	CASSFMGRGGYTF
-	14	-	TRBV12-5	TRBJ2-5	TGTGCTAGTGGTTTGGGACTAGATCAAGAGACCCAGTACTTC	CASGLGLDQETQYF
many	14	-	TRBV19	TRBJ1-6	TGTGCCAGAAAGTCAGGGACCGGGATCTCACCCCTCCACTTT	CARKSGTGISPLHF
few	15	-	TRBV6-5	TRBJ2-5	TGTGCCAGCAGTTCCCCTCTACAGGGCCAAGAGACCCAGTACTTC	CASSSPLQGQETQYF
many	15	TRBD1	TRBV2	TRBJ1-5	TGTGCCAGCAGTGAGGGGACAGGGCGATGGCAGCCCCAGCATTTT	CASSEGTGRWQPQHF